The following is a T cell receptor beta chain sequence with its context. Profiling relied on immunoSEQ multiplex PCR, and the TCRdb table lists in-frame clones only, not all of them. The data show around 30,000 clones, over 75% seen once. The entry originates in a study of T cell changes during pregnancy in multiple sclerosis. The V segment lost 0 bases and the J segment 3 bases; nucleotides outside the gene matches: 8. The CDR3 spans 16 residues. CDR1 is LNHDA, CDR2 SQIVND, per germline (reference sequence). The material was CD8+ T cells from peripheral blood mononuclear cells, obtained in the second trimester of pregnancy. The sequence derives from a female donor with multiple sclerosis, enrolled in a pregnancy study. V gene TRBV19 combines with J gene TRBJ2-7; TRBD2 matches at 7 bases. CDR3: CASSIDGRAGIYEQYF. The CDR3 nucleotides read TGTGCCAGTAGTATAGATGGTCGAGCGGGGATCTACGAGCAGTACTTC. The full variable domain, with the rest looked up from reference TRBV19 and TRBJ2-7, is DGGITQSPKYLFRKEGQNVTLSCEQNLNHDAMYWYRQDPGQGLRLIYYSQIVNDFQKGDIAEGYSVSREKKESFPLTVTSAQKNPTAFYLCASSIDGRAGIYEQYFGPGTRLTVT.